This T cell receptor (beta chain) appears in the sequencing data of a study of glioma-infiltrating T cells after dendritic cell vaccination. Study details: Autologous tumor lysate was loaded overnight onto monocyte-derived dendritic cells grown seven days with IL-4 and GM-CSF. Study findings and constraints: Higher pretreatment TIL content predicted longer progression-free time and survival.

Patients had residual fresh-frozen tumor tissue and more than two years of survival data. PBMC sampling occurred before vaccination, two weeks after the third dose, and at progression. Germline CDR1 and CDR2: LNHDA and SQIVND (reference sequence). CDR3 length equals 15 residues. The V and J ends lost 4 bases and 3 bases respectively, with 13 bases between them. This clone was seen a handful of times. Its antigen is still unknown. Repertoires were generated with immunoSEQ multiplex PCR, while TCRdb's copy carries only in-frame clones and drops some. The profile shows roughly 100,000 clones, roughly 80% of them singletons.

The sequencing used blood, collected before dendritic cell vaccination. The chain links TRBV19 to TRBJ1-3; D ambiguous. This sequence originates from a human donor with glioblastoma. Here the CDR3 reads CASSTLTAIGNTIYF. The DNA for the CDR3 is TGTGCCAGTAGTACCTTAACAGCCATTGGAAACACCATATATTTT.